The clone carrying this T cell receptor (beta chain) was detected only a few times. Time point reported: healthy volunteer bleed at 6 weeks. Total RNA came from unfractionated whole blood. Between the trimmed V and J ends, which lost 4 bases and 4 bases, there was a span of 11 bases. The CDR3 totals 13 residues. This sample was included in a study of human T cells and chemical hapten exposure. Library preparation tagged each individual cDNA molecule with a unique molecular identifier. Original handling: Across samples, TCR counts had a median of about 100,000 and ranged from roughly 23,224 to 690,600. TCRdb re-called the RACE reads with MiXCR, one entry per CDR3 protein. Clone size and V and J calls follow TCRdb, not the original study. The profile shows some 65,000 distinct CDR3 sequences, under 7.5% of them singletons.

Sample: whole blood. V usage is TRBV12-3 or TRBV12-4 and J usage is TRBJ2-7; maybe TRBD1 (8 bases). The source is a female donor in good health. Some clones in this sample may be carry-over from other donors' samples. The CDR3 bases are TGTGCCAGCAGTTCACAGGGGGGGTACGAGCAGTACTTC. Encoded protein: CASSSQGGYEQYF.